This T cell receptor (beta chain) was identified during a study of CXCR3-negative and CXCR3-positive naive CD8 T cells. On the study more broadly: The study obtained some 150 million TRB reads, about 1.5 +/- 0.3 million per library.

The study, taken as a whole, reports: CXCR3-positive naive cells had TRB CDR3s that were more hydrophobic than CXCR3-negative naive cells had.

Points on this clonotype: The antigen is undetermined.

The CDR3 spans 16 residues. CDR1 SGHTA and CDR2 FQGNSA come from the germline V gene. The authors prepared UMI-labeled TRB cDNA libraries by 5' RACE. No DNA is given; TCRdb re-called the 5' RACE reads and lists each CDR3 protein once. The sample is made up of 100,000 to 150,000 distinct CDR3 sequences, and the top ten hold roughly 0.39% of it. The receptor was derived from a human donor in good health. Some clones in this sample may be carry-over from other donors' samples. This chain connects TRBV7-2 to TRBJ2-1; TCRdb calls TRBD1, which cannot be checked without DNA. Material: naive CXCR3+ CD8+ T cells from blood. Subset denoted: CD45RO-CCR7+CD27+CD95- naive CD8+ T cells expressing CXCR3 (TNR3+). CDR3 sequence reads: CASSAPGGANYNEQFF.